This T cell receptor (beta chain) was sequenced in a study of radiotherapy plus CTLA-4 blockade in lung cancer. This clone has only a few counts. Clones were read by immunoSEQ multiplex PCR, and TCRdb kept only the in-frame ones, dropping some. The sample has 100,000 or so clones; roughly 85% are singletons. The CDR3 is made up of 14 amino acids. Trimming took 0 bases from V and 2 from J, leaving 11 bases between them. Germline assignment: CDR1 GTSNPN and CDR2 SVGIG (reference sequence). The chain carries TRBV30 and TRBJ2-7; D remains ambiguous. Source: peripheral blood, taken from a patient treated with radiotherapy plus ipilimumab. This TCR was sampled from a human donor with non-small cell lung cancer that progressed on radiotherapy plus ipilimumab. The CDR3 region is CAWSVGDTAYEQYF. CDR3 nucleotide sequence: TGTGCCTGGAGTGTCGGAGACACTGCCTACGAGCAGTACTTC.